What follows describes a single T cell receptor beta chain. The sorted-subset replicate PCRs were given roughly 200 ng DNA, which is approximately 30,000 T cell genomes. Sequencing was performed with immunoSEQ multiplex PCR; in TCRdb, only in-frame clones are kept and a portion is missing. The sample shows a few million clones, 85% to 95% of them seen only once. V dropped 5 bases and J dropped 4; count of bases not matched to a gene: 22. This CDR3 region has 19 residues. Per the germline V gene, CDR1 is SGHVS and CDR2 is FQNEAQ. These data are taken from a study of shared clonotypes between healthy human individuals.

The receptor was isolated from a man between 18 and 29 years old in good health. Some clones in this sample may be carry-over from other donors' samples. Sequenced: naive CD4+ T cells from PBMCs. Subset of the sample: CD45RA+ positively selected. This rearrangement joins TRBV7-8 to TRBJ2-7; 8 bases match TRBD2. Written as DNA, the CDR3 is TGTGCCAGCAGCCCGGGGGGGTTTAGGTCTAGCGGGCGCCTTTACGAGCAGTACTTC. Its translation is CASSPGGFRSSGRLYEQYF.